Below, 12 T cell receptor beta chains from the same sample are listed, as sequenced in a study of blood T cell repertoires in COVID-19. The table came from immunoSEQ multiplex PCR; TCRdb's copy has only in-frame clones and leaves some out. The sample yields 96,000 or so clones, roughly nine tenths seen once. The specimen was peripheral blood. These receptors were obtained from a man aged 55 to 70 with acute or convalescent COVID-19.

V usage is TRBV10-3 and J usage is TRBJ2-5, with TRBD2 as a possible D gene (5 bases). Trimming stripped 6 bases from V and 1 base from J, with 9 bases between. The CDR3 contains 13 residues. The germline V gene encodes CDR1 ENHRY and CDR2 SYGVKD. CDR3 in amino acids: CAIRIGLQETQYF. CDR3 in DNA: TGTGCCATCAGGATAGGACTCCAAGAGACCCAGTACTTC.

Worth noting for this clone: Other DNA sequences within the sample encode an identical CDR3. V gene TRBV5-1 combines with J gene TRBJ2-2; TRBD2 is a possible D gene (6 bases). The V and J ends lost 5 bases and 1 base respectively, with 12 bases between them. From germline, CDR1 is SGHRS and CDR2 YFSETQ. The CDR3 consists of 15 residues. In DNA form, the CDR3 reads TGCGCCAGCAGTCTTGGGACTGGGAACACCGGGGAGCTGTTTTTT. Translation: CASSLGTGNTGELFF.

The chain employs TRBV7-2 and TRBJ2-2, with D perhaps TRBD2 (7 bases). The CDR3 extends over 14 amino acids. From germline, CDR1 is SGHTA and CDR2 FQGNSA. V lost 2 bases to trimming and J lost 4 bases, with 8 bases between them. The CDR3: CASSLRGGTGELFF. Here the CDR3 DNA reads TGTGCCAGCAGCTTAAGGGGGGGCACCGGGGAGCTGTTTTTT.

The CDR3 bases are TGTGCCAGCAGCCAAGGAAAAGGGGGCTACGAGCAGTACTTC. It translates to CASSQGKGGYEQYF. The rearrangement joins TRBV4-2 to TRBJ2-7; the D gene is possibly TRBD1 (6 bases). The V and J ends lost 1 base and 3 bases respectively, with 10 bases between them. The CDR3 has 14 amino acids. Germline CDR1 LGHNA, CDR2 YNFKEQ.

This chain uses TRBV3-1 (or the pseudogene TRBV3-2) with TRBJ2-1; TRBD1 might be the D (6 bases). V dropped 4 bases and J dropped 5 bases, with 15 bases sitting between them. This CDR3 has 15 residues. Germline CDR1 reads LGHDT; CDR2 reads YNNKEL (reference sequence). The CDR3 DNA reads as TGTGCCAGCAGCCTTCCAGGGCAGGGGAACAATGAGCAGTTCTTC. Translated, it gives CASSLPGQGNNEQFF.

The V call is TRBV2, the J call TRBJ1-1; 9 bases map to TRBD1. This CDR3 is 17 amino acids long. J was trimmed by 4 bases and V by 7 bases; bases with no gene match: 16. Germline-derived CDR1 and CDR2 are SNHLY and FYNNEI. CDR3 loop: CASIPDGTGFYGTEAFF. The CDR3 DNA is TGTGCCAGCATCCCCGATGGGACAGGGTTTTATGGCACTGAAGCTTTCTTT.

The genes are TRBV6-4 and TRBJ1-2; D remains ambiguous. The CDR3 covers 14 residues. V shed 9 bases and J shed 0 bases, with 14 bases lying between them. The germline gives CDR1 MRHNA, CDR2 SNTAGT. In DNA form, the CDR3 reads TGTGCCAGGACGGAGAGAGTTCCTAACTATGGCTACACCTTC. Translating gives CARTERVPNYGYTF.

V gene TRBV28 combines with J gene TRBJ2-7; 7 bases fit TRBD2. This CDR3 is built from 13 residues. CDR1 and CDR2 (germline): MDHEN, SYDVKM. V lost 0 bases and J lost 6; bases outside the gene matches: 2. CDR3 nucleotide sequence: TGTGCCAGCAGTTTATGGGCGGGGGTCGAGCAGTACTTC. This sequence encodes CASSLWAGVEQYF.

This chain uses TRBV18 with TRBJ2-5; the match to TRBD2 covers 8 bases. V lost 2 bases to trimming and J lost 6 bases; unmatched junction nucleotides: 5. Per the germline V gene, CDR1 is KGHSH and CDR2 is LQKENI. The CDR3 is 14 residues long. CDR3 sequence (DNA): TGTGCCAGCTCACCATACAGCGGGAGCCAGACCCAGTACTTC. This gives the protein CASSPYSGSQTQYF.

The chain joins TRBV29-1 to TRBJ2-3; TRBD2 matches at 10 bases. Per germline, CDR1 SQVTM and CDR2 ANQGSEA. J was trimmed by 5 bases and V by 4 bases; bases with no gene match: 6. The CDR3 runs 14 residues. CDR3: CSVAQREGLDTQYF. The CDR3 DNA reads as TGCAGCGTTGCCCAGCGGGAGGGCCTAGATACGCAGTATTTT.

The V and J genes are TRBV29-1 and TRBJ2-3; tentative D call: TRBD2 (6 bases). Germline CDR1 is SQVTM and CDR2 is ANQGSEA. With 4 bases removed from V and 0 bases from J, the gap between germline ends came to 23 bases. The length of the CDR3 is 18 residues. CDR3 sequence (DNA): TGCAGCGTTGCGGGGGATGAGAGGTCAGCCATAAGCACAGATACGCAGTATTTT. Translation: CSVAGDERSAISTDTQYF.

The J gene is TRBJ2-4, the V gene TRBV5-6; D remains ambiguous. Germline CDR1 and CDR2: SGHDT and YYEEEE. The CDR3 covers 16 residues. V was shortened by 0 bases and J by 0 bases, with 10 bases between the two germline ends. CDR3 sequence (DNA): TGTGCCAGCAGCTTGGTGGCGGATGTAGCCAAAAACATTCAGTACTTC. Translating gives CASSLVADVAKNIQYF.